One sample yielded the 20 T cell receptor beta chains listed below, sequenced in a study of T-cell reconstitution after alpha-beta-depleted transplantation in children listed by TCRdb under 2016. Explained via the paper, the treatment or condition label denotes: allogeneic hematopoietic cell transplantation with graft depleted of TCRalphabeta T cells and CD19 B cells. Receptor libraries were prepared by PCR. TCRdb lists the instrument as Illumina HiSeq 2500. To normalize quantification of the TCRbeta repertoire, the TCR libraries were built with molecular barcoding that relied on unique molecular identifiers. Using fastp at Q25 and MiXCR, TCRdb reprocessed the public reads and kept productive beta chains. Duplicate CDR3 protein sequences are folded into a single record with the most common DNA and genes. A total of hundreds of thousands of distinct CDR3 sequences appear in this sample, over 10% of them only once. The ten largest clonotypes hold roughly 0.84% of the sample.

The starting material was PBMCs, obtained before TCRalphabeta/CD19-depleted stem cell transplant. These receptors originate from a girl aged 2 to 10 with congenital amegakaryocytic thrombocytopenia, due to receive a stem cell transplant.

This clonotype was seen ten or more times. The chain has TRBV10-3 and TRBJ2-2, with D hard to call. Germline V gives CDR1 ENHRY, CDR2 SYGVKD. The CDR3 runs to 17 residues. The V end lost 2 bases, the J end lost 3 bases, and 16 bases lay between the germline ends. CDR3 sequence: CAISEPPRPQDTGELFF. The CDR3 bases are TGTGCCATCAGTGAGCCCCCCAGACCTCAGGACACCGGGGAGCTGTTTTTT.

This clonotype came up a few times. This chain connects TRBV6-1 to TRBJ2-5; 7 bases line up with TRBD2. Trimming took 7 bases from V and 2 from J; bases not matched to a gene: 13. CDR3 size: 16 residues. The germline CDR1 and CDR2 sequences are MNHNS and SASEGT. The DNA of the CDR3 is TGTGCCAGCACTCCCCTCGGGCTAGCGGCTCAAGAGACCCAGTACTTC. Encoded protein: CASTPLGLAAQETQYF.

This clonotype was found many times. The chain recombines TRBV20-1 with TRBJ1-1; D ambiguous. Germline V lookup: CDR1 DFQATT, CDR2 SNEGSKA (reference sequence). The CDR3 totals 13 residues. Trimming shortened V by 0 bases and J by 1 base, and 6 bases separated the two germline ends. The CDR3 DNA reads TGCAGTGCTAGAGATTCGGGGAACACTGAAGCTTTCTTT. It encodes CSARDSGNTEAFF.

The table lists this clonotype with many counts. V gene TRBV12-3 or TRBV12-4 combines with J gene TRBJ2-5; 9 nucleotides line up with TRBD2. This CDR3 has 14 amino acids. The V and J ends lost 1 base and 4 bases, in that order; junction bases with no gene match: 1. As DNA, the CDR3 is TGTGCCAGCAGTTTAGAACTAGCGGGAGAGACCCAGTACTTC. This encodes CASSLELAGETQYF.

This clonotype was counted many times. V and J are TRBV4-1 and TRBJ1-1; D is possibly TRBD1 (6 bases). Germline-derived CDR1 and CDR2 are MGHRA and YSYEKL. This CDR3 region has 13 residues. Deletions cut 4 bases from V and 5 bases from J, with 11 bases between. CDR3: CASSLQTGTEAFF. CDR3 nucleotide sequence: TGCGCCAGCAGCCTTCAAACAGGGACTGAAGCTTTCTTT.

This clonotype was picked up many times. The J gene is TRBJ2-1, the V gene TRBV20-1; no firm D call. The V end lost 3 bases, the J end lost 4 bases, and 4 bases lay between the germline ends. Per germline, CDR1 DFQATT and CDR2 SNEGSKA (reference sequence). The CDR3 is 11 amino acids. The CDR3: CSASVYNEQFF. The CDR3, as DNA: TGCAGTGCTAGCGTATACAATGAGCAGTTCTTC.

For this clonotype: The junction differs from germline at one of its ends, possibly a read error. The CDR3 loop reads CANISGSYNSSLHF. The CDR3 coding sequence is TGTGCCAACATAAGCGGCTCCTATAATTCATCCCTCCACTTT. The rearrangement joins TRBV28 to TRBJ1-6; D gene uncertain. The CDR3 is 14 amino acids. Germline V gene sequence: CDR1 MDHEN, CDR2 SYDVKM.

Ten or more counts support this clonotype. The rearrangement joins TRBV15 to TRBJ2-7; 10 bases line up with TRBD2. The V segment lost 5 bases and the J segment 6 bases; nucleotides outside the gene matches: 13. Germline V CDR1 and CDR2: LNHNV, YYDKDF (reference sequence). CDR3 length: 16 residues. The CDR3 coding sequence is TGTGCCACCAGCGGATTTCGAAGAGCGGGAGGGTCCGAGCAGTACTTC. It encodes CATSGFRRAGGSEQYF.

The chain is built from TRBV28 and TRBJ2-5; a weak D match, TRBD1 (5 bases). The CDR3 consists of 16 residues. Trimming removed 6 bases at V and 4 bases at J, with 21 bases between. CDR1 and CDR2 from the germline V gene are MDHEN and SYDVKM. The CDR3 spells CASRRSGAEDLETQYF. The CDR3 DNA sequence: TGTGCCAGCAGACGAAGTGGGGCCGAAGATTTAGAGACCCAGTACTTC. Together with reference TRBV28 and TRBJ2-5, the CDR3 gives the full variable domain: DVKVTQSSRYLVKRTGEKVFLECVQDMDHENMFWYRQDPGLGLRLIYFSYDVKMKEKGDIPEGYSVSREKKERFSLILESASTNQTSMYLCASRRSGAEDLETQYFGPGTRLLVL.

The sample holds a few counts of this clonotype. The genes are TRBV5-1 and TRBJ2-2; 7 nucleotides match TRBD1. J lost 1 base, V lost 1 base, and 7 bases had no gene match. CDR3 length: 17 residues. Per the germline V gene, CDR1 is SGHRS and CDR2 is YFSETQ. CDR3 coding DNA: TGCGCCAGCAGCTTGAAAATGAGACAGGGGAACACCGGGGAGCTGTTTTTT. As protein: CASSLKMRQGNTGELFF. The full variable domain, completed using reference TRBV5-1 and TRBJ2-2, is KAGVTQTPRYLIKTRGQQVTLSCSPISGHRSVSWYQQTPGQGLQFLFEYFSETQRNKGNFPGRFSGRQFSNSRSEMNVSTLELGDSALYLCASSLKMRQGNTGELFFGEGSRLTVL.

This clonotype has a count of ten or more. The chain recombines TRBV24-1 with TRBJ2-1; D possibly corresponds to TRBD1 (5 bases). From germline, CDR1 is KGHDR and CDR2 SFDVKD. V gave up 3 bases and J gave up 2 bases, with 13 bases separating them. The CDR3 sequence is 16 residues long. The CDR3 sequence is CATSDPTGRAYNEQFF. CDR3 DNA sequence: TGTGCCACCAGTGATCCGACGGGCAGGGCCTACAATGAGCAGTTCTTC.

There are many counts of this clonotype. The rearrangement uses TRBV29-1 and TRBJ2-1; D unclear. CDR1 and CDR2 (germline): SQVTM, ANQGSEA. The CDR3 has 11 amino acids. Trimming removed 4 bases at V and 6 bases at J, with 7 bases between. The CDR3 coding sequence is TGCAGCGTTGTTCTCCTCAATGAGCAGTTCTTC. The encoded protein is CSVVLLNEQFF.

Ten or more counts support this clonotype. The V and J genes are TRBV10-3 and TRBJ2-6; no firm D call. Germline loops: CDR1 ENHRY, CDR2 SYGVKD. The CDR3 has 15 amino acids. The V and J ends lost 6 bases and 2 bases respectively, with 11 bases between them. In DNA form, the CDR3 reads TGTGCCATCAGGTCGGATCTCCCTGGGGCCAACGTCCTGACTTTC. Protein: CAIRSDLPGANVLTF.

The sample holds a few counts of this clonotype. J is TRBJ1-2 and V is TRBV12-3 or TRBV12-4; D ambiguous. The V end was cut by 6 bases, the J end by 4 bases, with 18 bases between. The CDR3 loop spans 15 amino acids. CDR3 sequence reads: CASSPLPTESYGYTF. In DNA form, the CDR3 reads TGTGCCAGCAGCCCCCTACCTACAGAAAGCTATGGCTACACCTTC.

This clonotype was observed a handful of times. This sequence joins TRBV7-8 and TRBJ1-1; D not certain. CDR1 is SGHVS, CDR2 FQNEAQ, per germline. The CDR3 loop spans 15 amino acids. The V and J ends lost 5 bases and 4 bases respectively, with 17 bases between them. Written as DNA, the CDR3 is TGTGCCAGCAGCCAGACACAGAACCGGGGCACTGAAGCTTTCTTT. This encodes CASSQTQNRGTEAFF.

This clonotype was observed a few times. This chain uses TRBV2 with TRBJ2-1; the D gene is possibly TRBD1 (10 bases). The V end was cut by 2 bases, the J end by 6 bases, with 29 bases between. This CDR3 has 20 residues. Germline loops: CDR1 SNHLY, CDR2 FYNNEI. CDR3 region: CASSERDRGTWAGGVNEQFF. In DNA form, the CDR3 reads TGTGCCAGCAGTGAACGGGACAGGGGAACGTGGGCGGGAGGGGTCAATGAGCAGTTCTTC.

The V gene is TRBV3-1, the J gene TRBJ1-1; TRBD1 might be the D (6 bases). The germline gives CDR1 LGHDT, CDR2 YNNKEL (reference sequence). The CDR3 spans 15 residues. The V end was cut by 7 bases, the J end by 5 bases, with 20 bases between. The CDR3 nucleotides read TGTGCCAGCACCCCCGGGGGGGGCTTTTTGACTGAAGCTTTCTTT. Protein product: CASTPGGGFLTEAFF. The full variable domain, in which reference TRBV3-1 and TRBJ1-1 provide the parts outside the CDR3, is DTAVSQTPKYLVTQMGNDKSIKCEQNLGHDTMYWYKQDSKKFLKIMFSYNNKELIINETVPNRFSPKSPDKAHLNLHINSLELGDSAVYFCASTPGGGFLTEAFFGQGTRLTVV.

Turning to this clonotype: A much larger clone lies a single base off, so this may be a read error. The J gene is TRBJ2-1, the V gene TRBV7-2; 10 nucleotides agree with TRBD2. CDR1 is SGHTA and CDR2 is FQGNSA in the germline V gene. The ends lost 3 bases at V and 11 bases at J; junction bases unmatched: 10. This CDR3 spans 15 amino acids. This chain's CDR3 is CASSFSSSGSYKQFF. Here the CDR3 DNA reads TGTGCCAGCAGCTTCTCTTCTAGCGGGAGTTATAAGCAGTTCTTC.

This clonotype was recorded many times. The chain carries TRBV29-1 and TRBJ2-5; 7 bases fit TRBD1. V lost 8 bases, J lost 2 bases, and 11 bases stayed unmatched. The CDR3 loop spans 14 amino acids. In germline, CDR1 is SQVTM, CDR2 ANQGSEA. CDR3 in amino acids: CSFWTGEVQETQYF. The CDR3, as DNA: TGCAGCTTCTGGACAGGCGAAGTGCAAGAGACCCAGTACTTC.

There are many counts of this clonotype. The rearrangement links TRBV19 to TRBJ2-7; D call uncertain. CDR1 is LNHDA and CDR2 is SQIVND in the germline V gene (reference sequence). Trimming took 7 bases from V and 6 from J, leaving 7 bases between them. This CDR3 has 10 residues. The DNA of the CDR3 is TGTGCCAGTAACTCGGTCGAGCAGTACTTC. Amino acids: CASNSVEQYF.